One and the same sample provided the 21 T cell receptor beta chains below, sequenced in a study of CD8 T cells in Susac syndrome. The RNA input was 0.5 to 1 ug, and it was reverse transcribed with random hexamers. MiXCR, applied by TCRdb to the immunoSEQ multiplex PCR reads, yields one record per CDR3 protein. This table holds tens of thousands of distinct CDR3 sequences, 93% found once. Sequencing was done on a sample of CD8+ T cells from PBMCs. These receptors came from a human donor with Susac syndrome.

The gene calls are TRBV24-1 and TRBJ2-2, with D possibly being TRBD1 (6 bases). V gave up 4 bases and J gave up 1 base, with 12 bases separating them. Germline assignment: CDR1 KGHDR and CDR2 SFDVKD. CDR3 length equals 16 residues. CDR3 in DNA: TGTGCCACCAGTGACTCCCGGGACAAGAACACCGGGGAGCTGTTTTTT. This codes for CATSDSRDKNTGELFF.

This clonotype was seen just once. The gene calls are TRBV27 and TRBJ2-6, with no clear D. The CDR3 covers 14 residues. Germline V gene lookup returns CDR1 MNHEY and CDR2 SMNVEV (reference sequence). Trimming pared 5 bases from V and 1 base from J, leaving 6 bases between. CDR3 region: CASSLGSGANVLTF. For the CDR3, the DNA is TGTGCCAGCAGTCTTGGGTCTGGGGCCAACGTCCTGACTTTC. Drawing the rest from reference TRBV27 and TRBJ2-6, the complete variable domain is EAQVTQNPRYLITVTGKKLTVTCSQNMNHEYMSWYRQDPGLGLRQIYYSMNVEVTDKGDVPEGYKVSRKEKRNFPLILESPSPNQTSLYFCASSLGSGANVLTFGAGSRLTVL.

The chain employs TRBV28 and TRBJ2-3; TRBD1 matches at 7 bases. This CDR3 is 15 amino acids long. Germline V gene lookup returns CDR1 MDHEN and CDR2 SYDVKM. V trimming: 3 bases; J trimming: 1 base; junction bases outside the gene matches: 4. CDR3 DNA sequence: TGTGCCAGCAGTTTCAGGGACAGAGGCACAGATACGCAGTATTTT. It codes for CASSFRDRGTDTQYF.

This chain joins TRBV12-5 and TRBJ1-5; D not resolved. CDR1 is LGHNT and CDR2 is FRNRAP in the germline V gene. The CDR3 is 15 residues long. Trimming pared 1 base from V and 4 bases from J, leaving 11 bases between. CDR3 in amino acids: CASGLELQRNQPQHF. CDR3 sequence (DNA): TGTGCTAGTGGTTTGGAGCTACAGAGGAATCAGCCCCAGCATTTT.

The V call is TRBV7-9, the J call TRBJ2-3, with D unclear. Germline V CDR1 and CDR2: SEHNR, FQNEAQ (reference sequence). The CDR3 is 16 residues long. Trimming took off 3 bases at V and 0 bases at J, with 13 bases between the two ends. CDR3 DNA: TGTGCCAGCAGCTTTTCTTGGCAGCAAAGCACAGATACGCAGTATTTT. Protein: CASSFSWQQSTDTQYF.

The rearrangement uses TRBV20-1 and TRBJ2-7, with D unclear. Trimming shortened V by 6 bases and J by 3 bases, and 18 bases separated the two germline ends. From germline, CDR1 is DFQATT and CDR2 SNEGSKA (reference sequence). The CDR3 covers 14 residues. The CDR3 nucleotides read TGCAGTGCCCCGGCTGTAGACACAAACTACGAGCAGTACTTC. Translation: CSAPAVDTNYEQYF.

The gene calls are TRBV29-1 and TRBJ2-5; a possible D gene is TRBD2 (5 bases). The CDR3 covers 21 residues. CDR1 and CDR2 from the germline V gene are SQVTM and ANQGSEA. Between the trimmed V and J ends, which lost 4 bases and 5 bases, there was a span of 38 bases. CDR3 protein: CSVVSWQWVVAGGSVVETQYF. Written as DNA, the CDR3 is TGCAGCGTTGTCTCGTGGCAGTGGGTAGTGGCTGGAGGCTCGGTCGTCGAGACCCAGTACTTC.

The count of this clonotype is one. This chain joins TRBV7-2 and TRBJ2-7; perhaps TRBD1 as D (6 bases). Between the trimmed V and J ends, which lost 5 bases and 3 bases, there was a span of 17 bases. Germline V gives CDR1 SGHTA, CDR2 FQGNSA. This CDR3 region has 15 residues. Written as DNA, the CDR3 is TGTGCCAGCAGCATTACACAGGGCCTCCTCTACGAGCAGTACTTC. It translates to CASSITQGLLYEQYF.

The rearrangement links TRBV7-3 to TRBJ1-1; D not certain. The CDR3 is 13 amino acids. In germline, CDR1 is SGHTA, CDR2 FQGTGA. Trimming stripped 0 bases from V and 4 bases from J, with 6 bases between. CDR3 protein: CASSLTLGTEAFF. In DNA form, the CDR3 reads TGTGCCAGCAGCTTAACGTTGGGCACTGAAGCTTTCTTT.

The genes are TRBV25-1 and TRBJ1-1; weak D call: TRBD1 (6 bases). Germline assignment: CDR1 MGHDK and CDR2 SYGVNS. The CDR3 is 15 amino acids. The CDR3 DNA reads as TGTGCTTCAGGCGGGGGGCTGAAGGGTCATTGGCAGGCTTTCTTT. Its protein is CASGGGLKGHWQAFF.

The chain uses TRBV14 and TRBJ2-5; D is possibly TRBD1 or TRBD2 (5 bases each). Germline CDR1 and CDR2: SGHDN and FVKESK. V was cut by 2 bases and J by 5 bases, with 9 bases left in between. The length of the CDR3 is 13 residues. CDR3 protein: CASSQQGEETQYF. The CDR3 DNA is TGTGCCAGCAGCCAACAGGGAGAGGAGACCCAGTACTTC.

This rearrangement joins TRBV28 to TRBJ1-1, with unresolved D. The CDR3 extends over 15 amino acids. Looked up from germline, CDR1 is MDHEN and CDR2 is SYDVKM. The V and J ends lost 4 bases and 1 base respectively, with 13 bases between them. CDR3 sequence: CASSSPPATNTEAFF. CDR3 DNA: TGTGCCAGCAGTTCCCCTCCCGCAACGAACACTGAAGCTTTCTTT.

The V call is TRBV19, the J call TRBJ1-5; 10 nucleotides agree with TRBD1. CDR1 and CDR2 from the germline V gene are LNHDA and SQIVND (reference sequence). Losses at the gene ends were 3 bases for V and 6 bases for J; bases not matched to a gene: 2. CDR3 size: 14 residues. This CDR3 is CASSMGDRGQPQHF. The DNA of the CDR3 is TGTGCCAGTAGTATGGGGGACAGGGGTCAGCCCCAGCATTTT.

CDR3 bases: TGTGCCAGCAGCTTAGGGGGACAGGGAAATGAAAAACTGTTTTTT. As protein: CASSLGGQGNEKLFF. The rearrangement links TRBV7-2 to TRBJ1-4, with TRBD1 identical over 9 bases. Germline CDR1 reads SGHTA; CDR2 reads FQGNSA. This CDR3 has 15 amino acids. Germline trimming cut 1 base from V and 5 bases from J; bases unmatched to any gene: 2.

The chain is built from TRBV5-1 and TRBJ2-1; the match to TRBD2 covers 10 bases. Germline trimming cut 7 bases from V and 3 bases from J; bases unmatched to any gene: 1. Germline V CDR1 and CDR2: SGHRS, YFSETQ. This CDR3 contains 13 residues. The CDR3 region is CASRLAGYNEQFF. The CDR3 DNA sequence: TGCGCCAGCCGACTAGCGGGCTACAATGAGCAGTTCTTC.

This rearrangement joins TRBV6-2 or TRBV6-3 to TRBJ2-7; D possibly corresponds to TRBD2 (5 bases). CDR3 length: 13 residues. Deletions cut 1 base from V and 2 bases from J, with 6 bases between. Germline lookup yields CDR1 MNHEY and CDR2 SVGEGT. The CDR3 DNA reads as TGTGCCAGCAGTTACTTCGGGGCCTACGAGCAGTACTTC. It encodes CASSYFGAYEQYF.

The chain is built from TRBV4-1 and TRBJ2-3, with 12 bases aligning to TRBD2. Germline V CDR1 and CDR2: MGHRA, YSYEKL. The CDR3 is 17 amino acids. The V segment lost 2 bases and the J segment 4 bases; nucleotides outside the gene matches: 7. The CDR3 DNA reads TGCGCCAGCAGCCAACGGAGGACTAGCGGGAATGCAGATACGCAGTATTTT. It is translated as CASSQRRTSGNADTQYF.

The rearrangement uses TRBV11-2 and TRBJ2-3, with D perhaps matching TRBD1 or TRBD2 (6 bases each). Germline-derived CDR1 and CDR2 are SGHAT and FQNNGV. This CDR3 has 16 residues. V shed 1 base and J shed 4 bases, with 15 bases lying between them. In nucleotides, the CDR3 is TGTGCCAGCAGCTTAGGCGGAGGGGGTCTTTCAGATACGCAGTATTTT. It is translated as CASSLGGGGLSDTQYF. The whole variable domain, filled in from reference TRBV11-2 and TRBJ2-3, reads EAGVAQSPRYKIIEKRQSVAFWCNPISGHATLYWYQQILGQGPKLLIQFQNNGVVDDSQLPKDRFSAERLKGVDSTLKIQPAKLEDSAVYLCASSLGGGGLSDTQYFGPGTRLTVL.

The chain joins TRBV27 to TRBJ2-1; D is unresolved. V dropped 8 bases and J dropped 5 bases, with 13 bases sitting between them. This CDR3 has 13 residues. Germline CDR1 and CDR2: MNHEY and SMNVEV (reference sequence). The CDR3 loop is CASSGPIHNEQFF. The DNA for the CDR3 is TGTGCCAGCTCCGGCCCTATCCACAATGAGCAGTTCTTC.

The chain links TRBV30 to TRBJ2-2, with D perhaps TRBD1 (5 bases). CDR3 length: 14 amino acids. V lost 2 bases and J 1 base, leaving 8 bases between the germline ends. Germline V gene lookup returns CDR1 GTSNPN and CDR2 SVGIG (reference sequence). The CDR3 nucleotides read TGTGCCTGGAGTCCAGGGCTGAACACCGGGGAGCTGTTTTTT. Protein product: CAWSPGLNTGELFF.

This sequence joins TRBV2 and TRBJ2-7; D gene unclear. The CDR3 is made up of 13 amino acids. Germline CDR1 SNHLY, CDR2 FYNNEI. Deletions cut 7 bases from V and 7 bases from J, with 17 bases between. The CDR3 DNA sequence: TGTGCCAGCACAGTTCGGCAGGCTGGGGAGCAGTACTTC. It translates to CASTVRQAGEQYF.